This entry lists 17 T cell receptor beta chains sequenced from one sample in a study of technical replicates of blood from a few donors. Method: immunoSEQ multiplex PCR; TCRdb's copy keeps in-frame clones and lacks some. Of some 70,000 clones listed, about 95% are singletons. Specimen: T cells isolated from PBMCs. These receptor sequences come from a human donor in good health.

The chain uses TRBV19 and TRBJ1-5, with D unresolved. The germline V and J ends were trimmed by 3 bases and 1 base, with 7 bases remaining between them. In germline, CDR1 is LNHDA, CDR2 SQIVND (reference sequence). This CDR3 has 14 amino acids. CDR3 in DNA: TGTGCCAGTAGTATTCGAGTGAGCAATCAGCCCCAGCATTTT. Translation: CASSIRVSNQPQHF.

The gene calls are TRBV2 and TRBJ1-3; D is perhaps TRBD1 (6 bases). The CDR3 is 20 residues long. The germline V gene encodes CDR1 SNHLY and CDR2 FYNNEI. Trimming cost V 6 bases and J 0 bases, with 27 bases left between them. In nucleotides, the CDR3 is TGTGCCAGCAGCCAGCGACCGGGTACAGGGTACTCTCCCTCTGGAAACACCATATATTTT. This translates into CASSQRPGTGYSPSGNTIYF. The complete variable domain, with remaining parts taken from reference TRBV2 and TRBJ1-3, reads EPEVTQTPSHQVTQMGQEVILRCVPISNHLYFYWYRQILGQKVEFLVSFYNNEISEKSEIFDDQFSVERPDGSNFTLKIRSTKLEDSAMYFCASSQRPGTGYSPSGNTIYFGEGSWLTVV.

J is TRBJ1-2 and V is TRBV7-6; D remains unclear. In germline, CDR1 is SGHVS, CDR2 FNYEAQ. The CDR3 extends over 12 amino acids. Trimming cost V 1 base and J 7 bases, with 7 bases left between them. The CDR3 DNA follows: TGTGCCAGCAGCTTAGGAGGGTTTGGCTACACCTTC. Encoded protein: CASSLGGFGYTF.

The rearrangement links TRBV4-1 to TRBJ2-1; TRBD2 is a possible D gene (5 bases). CDR1 is MGHRA and CDR2 is YSYEKL in the germline V gene. Trimming took off 1 base at V and 0 bases at J, with 10 bases between the two ends. This CDR3 has 16 amino acids. The CDR3, as DNA: TGCGCCAGCAGCCAAGGGAGCGGAGGCTCCTACAATGAGCAGTTCTTC. This translates into CASSQGSGGSYNEQFF.

The chain has TRBV18 and TRBJ1-5, with D perhaps TRBD1 (6 bases). The germline V and J ends were trimmed by 6 bases and 6 bases, with 18 bases remaining between them. Germline V gene lookup returns CDR1 KGHSH and CDR2 LQKENI. The CDR3 spans 15 residues. The CDR3 sequence is CASSPAGAMSQPQHF. The CDR3 nucleotides are TGTGCCAGCTCGCCAGCGGGGGCGATGAGTCAGCCCCAGCATTTT.

This clone appeared a single time. The chain recombines TRBV27 with TRBJ2-7; the match to TRBD1 covers 8 bases. Germline loops: CDR1 MNHEY, CDR2 SMNVEV (reference sequence). V was clipped by 3 bases and J by 6 bases; unmatched bases: 4. The CDR3 has 13 amino acids. CDR3 in amino acids: CASSFRQGTEQYF. The DNA for the CDR3 is TGTGCCAGCAGTTTCCGACAGGGGACCGAGCAGTACTTC.

This rearrangement joins TRBV2 to TRBJ1-1, with D perhaps matching TRBD1 (5 bases). The V gene lost 6 bases and the J gene lost 1 base, with 12 bases spanning the gap. Germline V CDR1 and CDR2: SNHLY, FYNNEI. This CDR3 spans 14 amino acids. CDR3 sequence reads: CASSRVDRNTEAFF. The CDR3 DNA is TGTGCCAGCAGCAGGGTGGATCGGAACACTGAAGCTTTCTTT.

The chain employs TRBV2 and TRBJ2-1; 8 bases fit TRBD1. This CDR3 spans 16 amino acids. Germline V gene data show CDR1 as SNHLY and CDR2 as FYNNEI. Losses at the gene ends were 7 bases for V and 4 bases for J; bases not matched to a gene: 12. The CDR3 loop is CASIDVGQGAYNEQFF. The CDR3 DNA reads as TGTGCCAGCATAGATGTCGGCCAGGGGGCTTACAATGAGCAGTTCTTC.

This chain connects TRBV11-3 to TRBJ1-1; the D gene is possibly TRBD1 (5 bases). Looked up from germline, CDR1 is SGHNT and CDR2 is YENEEA. CDR3 length equals 14 residues. V lost 7 bases and J 1 base, leaving 13 bases between the germline ends. CDR3: CASTKGLSNTEAFF. The DNA for the CDR3 is TGTGCCAGCACGAAGGGACTTTCGAACACTGAAGCTTTCTTT. The full variable domain, with the rest looked up from reference TRBV11-3 and TRBJ1-1, is EAGVVQSPRYKIIEKKQPVAFWCNPISGHNTLYWYLQNLGQGPELLIRYENEEAVDDSQLPKDRFSAERLKGVDSTLKIQPAELGDSAVYLCASTKGLSNTEAFFGQGTRLTVV.

The CDR3 region is CASSVGQGLNQPQHF. CDR3 bases: TGTGCCAGCAGCGTAGGACAGGGCCTTAATCAGCCCCAGCATTTT. The gene calls are TRBV9 and TRBJ1-5; 7 bases fit TRBD1. The germline CDR1 and CDR2 sequences are SGDLS and YYNGEE. V dropped 0 bases and J dropped 4; count of bases not matched to a gene: 4. CDR3 length: 15 residues.

This rearrangement joins TRBV19 to TRBJ2-7; 7 bases fit TRBD1. The CDR3 has 14 residues. Germline lookup yields CDR1 LNHDA and CDR2 SQIVND (reference sequence). V lost 7 bases to trimming and J lost 7 bases; unmatched junction nucleotides: 13. DNA of the CDR3: TGTGCCAGTACCGGACAGGTGTCCTCCGGGGAGCAGTACTTC. It yields the protein CASTGQVSSGEQYF.

This chain joins TRBV7-6 and TRBJ2-7; weak D call: TRBD1 (6 bases). Trimming removed 5 bases from V and 5 bases from J, with 13 bases in between. CDR1 is SGHVS and CDR2 is FNYEAQ in the germline V gene. The CDR3 spans 13 residues. CDR3 loop: CASSGTFFDEQYF. DNA of the CDR3: TGTGCCAGCAGCGGGACATTTTTCGACGAGCAGTACTTC.

As concerns this clone: Germline is not matched at one junction end, which may reflect a read error. The chain links TRBV7-7 to TRBJ2-5; 9 bases map to TRBD2. The CDR3 totals 15 residues. Germline V lookup: CDR1 SSHAT, CDR2 FNYEAQ (reference sequence). CDR3 DNA sequence: TGTGCTAGCACTCGACTAGCGGAGGAATCAGAGACCCAGTACTTC. As protein: CASTRLAEESETQYF.

The chain has TRBV9 and TRBJ2-5; 9 bases map to TRBD2. The CDR3 sequence is 18 residues long. With V trimmed by 1 base and J by 5 bases, 15 bases remained unmatched. The V gene's germline CDR1 is SGDLS and CDR2 YYNGEE. The CDR3 region is CASSVTPTPSGGTETQYF. CDR3 sequence (DNA): TGTGCCAGCAGCGTAACCCCCACCCCCAGCGGGGGGACCGAGACCCAGTACTTC.

The rearrangement links TRBV19 to TRBJ1-2; no clear D. There are 17 residues in the CDR3. Trimming shortened V by 1 base and J by 0 bases, and 15 bases separated the two germline ends. Germline-derived CDR1 and CDR2 are LNHDA and SQIVND (reference sequence). The CDR3 bases are TGTGCCAGTAGTATAGTAACGCGAGGGATTACTAACTATGGCTACACCTTC. The encoded protein is CASSIVTRGITNYGYTF.

The chain combines TRBV6-5 with TRBJ2-1; unclear D gene. Trimming left V 0 bases short and J 1 base short, with 7 bases between. Germline lookup yields CDR1 MNHEY and CDR2 SVGAGI. The CDR3 length is 15 residues. The CDR3 region is CASSYSITSYNEQFF. The CDR3 DNA follows: TGTGCCAGCAGTTACTCGATCACATCCTACAATGAGCAGTTCTTC.

This sequence joins TRBV9 and TRBJ2-7; D gene unclear. The CDR3 totals 15 residues. From germline, CDR1 is SGDLS and CDR2 YYNGEE. Trimming took off 3 bases at V and 3 bases at J, with 16 bases between the two ends. CDR3 DNA: TGTGCCAGCAGCGCGAACAGTTCTACAGTCTACGAGCAGTACTTC. This gives the protein CASSANSSTVYEQYF.